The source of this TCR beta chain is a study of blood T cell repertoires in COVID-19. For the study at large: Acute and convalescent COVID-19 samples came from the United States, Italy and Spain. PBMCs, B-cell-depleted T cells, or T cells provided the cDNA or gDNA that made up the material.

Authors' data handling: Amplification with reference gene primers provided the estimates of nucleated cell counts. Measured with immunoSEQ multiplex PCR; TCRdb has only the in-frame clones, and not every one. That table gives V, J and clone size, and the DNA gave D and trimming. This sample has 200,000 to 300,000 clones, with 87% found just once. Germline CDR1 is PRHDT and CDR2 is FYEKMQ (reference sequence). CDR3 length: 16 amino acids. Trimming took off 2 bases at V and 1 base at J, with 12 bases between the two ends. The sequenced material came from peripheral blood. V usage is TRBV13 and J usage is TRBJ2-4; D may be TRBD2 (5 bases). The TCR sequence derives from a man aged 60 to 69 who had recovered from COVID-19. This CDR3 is CASSLSGWAAKNIQYF. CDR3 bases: TGTGCCAGCAGCTTATCGGGGTGGGCGGCCAAAAACATTCAGTACTTC.